Below are 2 T cell receptor beta chains sequenced from a single sample in a study of T cells after yellow fever vaccination. TCRdb re-called the 5' RACE reads through MiXCR, storing one row per CDR3 protein. The table lists some 500,000 distinct CDR3 sequences, roughly 12% of them singletons. Specimen: PBMCs, collected on the day of the yellow fever booster vaccination. The receptors originated from a man aged 25-40 years who received the YFV17D yellow fever vaccine.

The V gene is TRBV7-2, the J gene TRBJ2-5; maybe TRBD1 (6 bases). CDR3 length: 15 amino acids. Per the germline V gene, CDR1 is SGHTA and CDR2 is FQGNSA. Trimming removed 1 base from V and 4 bases from J, with 13 bases in between. The CDR3 DNA reads TGTGCCAGCAGCTTAGGAACGACAGGAATAGAGACCCAGTACTTC. Its protein product is CASSLGTTGIETQYF.

The V and J genes are TRBV12-3 or TRBV12-4 and TRBJ2-1; 10 bases map to TRBD2. The CDR3 length is 15 residues. V was pared by 5 bases and J by 4 bases, with 5 bases of the junction left unmatched. Written as DNA, the CDR3 is TGTGCCAGCAGTCCTAGCGGGAGTAGGTACAATGAGCAGTTCTTC. This translates into CASSPSGSRYNEQFF.